These 29 T cell receptor beta chains came from one sample sequenced in a study of technical replicates of blood from several donors. Libraries were prepared by immunoSEQ multiplex PCR; TCRdb keeps only in-frame clonotypes and omits some of them. The sample lists more than 75,000 clones; 93% were seen once. Material: T cells isolated from PBMCs. These receptors all stem from a human donor in good health.

The rearrangement uses TRBV5-1 and TRBJ2-5; 12 nucleotides agree with TRBD2. The CDR3 consists of 15 residues. From germline, CDR1 is SGHRS and CDR2 YFSETQ. Germline trimming cut 4 bases from V and 1 base from J; bases unmatched to any gene: 2. CDR3 DNA: TGCGCCAGCAGCCTACTAGCGGGGGGCCAAGAGACCCAGTACTTC. This codes for CASSLLAGGQETQYF.

V and J are TRBV5-1 and TRBJ2-7; a weak D match, TRBD2 (7 bases). This CDR3 is 15 amino acids long. The germline gives CDR1 SGHRS, CDR2 YFSETQ. The V gene lost 6 bases and the J gene lost 0 bases, with 16 bases spanning the gap. In DNA form, the CDR3 reads TGCGCCAGCAACCAGTGGCGGGGGCCCTCCTACGAGCAGTACTTC. Translated, it gives CASNQWRGPSYEQYF.

The J gene is TRBJ1-4, the V gene TRBV28; D is possibly TRBD1 (6 bases). The CDR3 has 14 residues. V was cut by 6 bases and J by 7 bases, with 15 bases left in between. The V gene's germline CDR1 is MDHEN and CDR2 SYDVKM. CDR3 amino acids: CASSSGQLPEKLFF. In nucleotides, the CDR3 is TGTGCCAGCAGCTCGGGACAATTACCTGAAAAACTGTTTTTT.

The V and J genes are TRBV2 and TRBJ2-5, with D possibly TRBD2 on 5 matching bases. The CDR3 extends over 12 amino acids. Germline lookup yields CDR1 SNHLY and CDR2 FYNNEI. Trimming left V 5 bases short and J 4 bases short, with 8 bases between. CDR3 loop: CASSPSRETQYF. The DNA of the CDR3 is TGTGCCAGCAGTCCTAGCAGAGAGACCCAGTACTTC.

This chain links TRBV29-1 with TRBJ2-3; 10 positions match TRBD2. The CDR3 loop spans 14 amino acids. The ends lost 6 bases at V and 2 bases at J; junction bases unmatched: 5. Germline CDR1 SQVTM, CDR2 ANQGSEA. The CDR3 protein is CSVVSGGPTDTQYF. For the CDR3, the DNA is TGCAGCGTGGTTAGCGGGGGGCCCACAGATACGCAGTATTTT.

The V call is TRBV27, the J call TRBJ2-7; possible D gene TRBD2, 5 bases. Germline CDR1 and CDR2: MNHEY and SMNVEV (reference sequence). The CDR3 length is 16 residues. V was clipped by 3 bases and J by 2 bases, with 17 bases between them. The DNA for the CDR3 is TGTGCCAGCAGTTTTATAGGGAGCGGAGGAACCTACGAGCAGTACTTC. Its translation: CASSFIGSGGTYEQYF.

There are a few counts of this clone. The chain employs TRBV9 and TRBJ1-1; D might be TRBD1 (6 bases). V lost 0 bases to trimming and J lost 5 bases, with 11 bases between them. Germline lookup yields CDR1 SGDLS and CDR2 YYNGEE. CDR3 size: 14 residues. CDR3 sequence reads: CASSVDGGPTEAFF. Written as DNA, the CDR3 is TGTGCCAGCAGCGTAGATGGGGGCCCGACTGAAGCTTTCTTT. Full variable domain (remainder filled in from reference TRBV9 and TRBJ1-1): DSGVTQTPKHLITATGQRVTLRCSPRSGDLSVYWYQQSLDQGLQFLIQYYNGEERAKGNILERFSAQQFPDLHSELNLSSLELGDSALYFCASSVDGGPTEAFFGQGTRLTVV.

The chain joins TRBV25-1 to TRBJ2-7; 10 bases align to TRBD2. Trimming took 4 bases from V and 0 from J; bases not matched to a gene: 6. This CDR3 contains 16 residues. Germline V lookup: CDR1 MGHDK, CDR2 SYGVNS. CDR3 sequence (DNA): TGTGCCAGCAGTGGATCTAGCGGGGGCTTCTCCTACGAGCAGTACTTC. Protein product: CASSGSSGGFSYEQYF.

The J gene is TRBJ1-5, the V gene TRBV15; unclear D gene. This CDR3 is built from 13 residues. Trimming removed 6 bases from V and 9 bases from J, with 15 bases in between. In germline, CDR1 is LNHNV, CDR2 YYDKDF (reference sequence). This CDR3 reads CATSILPLRPQHF. In DNA form, the CDR3 reads TGTGCCACCAGTATTTTGCCCCTGAGGCCCCAGCATTTT.

J is TRBJ1-6 and V is TRBV5-1; 10 nucleotides align to TRBD1. V was pared by 1 base and J by 9 bases, with 13 bases of the junction left unmatched. This CDR3 contains 18 residues. Germline V gene data show CDR1 as SGHRS and CDR2 as YFSETQ. CDR3 nucleotides: TGCGCCAGCAGCTTGTTGGGACAGGGGAATTATGAATCTTCACCCCTCCACTTT. This encodes CASSLLGQGNYESSPLHF.

The chain recombines TRBV5-4 with TRBJ2-1; 12 nucleotides align to TRBD1. Germline trimming cut 4 bases from V and 9 bases from J; bases unmatched to any gene: 11. The V gene's germline CDR1 is SGHNT and CDR2 YYREEE (reference sequence). The CDR3 has 16 amino acids. Written as DNA, the CDR3 is TGTGCCAGCAGCCTTAATCCCGGGACAGGGGGCGGTGAGCAGTTCTTC. Its protein is CASSLNPGTGGGEQFF.

The chain combines TRBV5-1 with TRBJ1-2; the match to TRBD1 covers 12 bases. The V gene end was trimmed by 4 bases and the J gene end by 7 bases; junction bases not matched to a gene: 5. This CDR3 is built from 14 residues. Germline-derived CDR1 and CDR2 are SGHRS and YFSETQ. The CDR3 sequence is CASSQGQGASGYTF. Here the CDR3 DNA reads TGCGCCAGCAGCCAGGGACAGGGGGCGTCTGGCTACACCTTC.

The chain joins TRBV18 to TRBJ1-2, with D perhaps TRBD1 (5 bases). The CDR3 consists of 17 residues. V lost 1 base, J lost 6 bases, and 21 bases lay in between. Germline CDR1 KGHSH, CDR2 LQKENI. CDR3 bases: TGTGCCAGCTCACCACGTGAAGTTCAGGGCGGTTTAGATGGCTACACCTTC. This gives the protein CASSPREVQGGLDGYTF.

The V call is TRBV21-1, the J call TRBJ2-5; the DNA was not used to check the table's D call, TRBD2. TRBV21-1 is a pseudogene segment. The CDR3 spans 15 residues. The DNA of the CDR3 is TGTGCCAGCAGCCTCCCCGTCGGGAGGCGGGAGACCCAGTACTTC. Translated, it gives CASSLPVGRRETQYF.

This chain links TRBV7-3 with TRBJ2-6; no clear D gene. Trimming pared 2 bases from V and 2 bases from J, leaving 10 bases between. CDR3 size: 16 residues. Germline assignment: CDR1 SGHTA and CDR2 FQGTGA. The CDR3: CASSLWQITGANVLTF. The CDR3 DNA reads as TGTGCCAGCAGCTTATGGCAAATTACTGGGGCCAACGTCCTGACTTTC.

This chain connects TRBV5-1 to TRBJ2-7; TRBD1 matches at 9 bases. V was clipped by 4 bases and J by 2 bases; unmatched bases: 7. Germline V CDR1 and CDR2: SGHRS, YFSETQ. The CDR3 has 15 amino acids. The CDR3 coding sequence is TGCGCCAGCAGCCACCGGACAGGGGACCCCTACGAGCAGTACTTC. This codes for CASSHRTGDPYEQYF.

J is TRBJ1-4 and V is TRBV4-1; the D gene is possibly TRBD1 (6 bases). V lost 1 base to trimming and J lost 4 bases, with 13 bases between them. The V gene's germline CDR1 is MGHRA and CDR2 YSYEKL. The CDR3 sequence is 16 residues long. The CDR3 is CASSQGTDSLNEKLFF. The CDR3 DNA sequence: TGCGCCAGCAGCCAAGGGACGGACAGCCTTAATGAAAAACTGTTTTTT.

The chain has TRBV30 and TRBJ2-1; 7 bases are a match to TRBD2. CDR1 and CDR2 (germline): GTSNPN, SVGIG (reference sequence). The J segment lost 6 bases and the V segment lost 2 bases, leaving 4 bases of the junction unmatched. This CDR3 contains 13 residues. CDR3 nucleotide sequence: TGTGCCTGGAGTACCCGACTAGCCAATGAGCAGTTCTTC. It encodes CAWSTRLANEQFF.

This chain connects TRBV13 to TRBJ2-7; 7 nucleotides line up with TRBD1. The germline CDR1 and CDR2 sequences are PRHDT and FYEKMQ (reference sequence). Germline trimming cut 5 bases from V and 3 bases from J; bases unmatched to any gene: 7. The CDR3 runs to 14 residues. CDR3 sequence: CASSDRTGNYEQYF. Here the CDR3 DNA reads TGTGCCAGCAGCGACCGGACAGGTAACTACGAGCAGTACTTC.

This chain uses TRBV6-5 with TRBJ1-1; the D gene is possibly TRBD1 (6 bases). V lost 5 bases and J 7 bases, leaving 11 bases between the germline ends. Germline assignment: CDR1 MNHEY and CDR2 SVGAGI. The length of the CDR3 is 12 residues. As DNA, the CDR3 is TGTGCCAGCAGTCGCGACAGGAGTGAAGCTTTCTTT. Encoded protein: CASSRDRSEAFF.

The CDR3 protein is CAISPGLAKSSGANVLTF. For the CDR3, the DNA is TGTGCCATCAGCCCCGGACTAGCGAAGAGCTCTGGGGCCAACGTCCTGACTTTC. This chain links TRBV10-3 with TRBJ2-6; 9 bases are shared with TRBD2. In germline, CDR1 is ENHRY, CDR2 SYGVKD. The CDR3 contains 18 residues. V lost 6 bases, J lost 0 bases, and 9 bases stayed unmatched.

The chain employs TRBV2 and TRBJ2-3; tentative D call: TRBD2 (6 bases). The CDR3 contains 16 residues. Germline CDR1 is SNHLY and CDR2 is FYNNEI. V lost 6 bases, J lost 2 bases, and 18 bases lay in between. The CDR3 DNA follows: TGTGCCAGCAGAAGCACGGGACTCTTATTCACAGATACGCAGTATTTT. Translation: CASRSTGLLFTDTQYF.

J is TRBJ2-3 and V is TRBV5-8; 9 positions match TRBD1. The germline gives CDR1 SGHTS, CDR2 YDEGEE. CDR3 length: 17 amino acids. V shed 1 base, J shed 3 bases, and the junction held 9 bases outside the gene matches. The DNA for the CDR3 is TGTGCCAGCAGCTTGCAGCTTGGGACAGGGTGGACAGATACGCAGTATTTT. It translates to CASSLQLGTGWTDTQYF.

This clone was seen many times. This chain connects TRBV28 to TRBJ2-3, with a tentative D call TRBD1 (6 bases). CDR1 and CDR2 from the germline V gene are MDHEN and SYDVKM. The CDR3 contains 19 residues. With 2 bases removed from V and 2 bases from J, the gap between germline ends came to 23 bases. CDR3 sequence reads: CASSLRQEGTHTHTDTQYF. The CDR3 nucleotides are TGTGCCAGCAGTTTAAGGCAGGAAGGGACACACACACACACAGATACGCAGTATTTT.

V is TRBV11-3 and J is TRBJ2-1; D possibly corresponds to TRBD1 (6 bases). This CDR3 comprises 12 residues. CDR1 and CDR2 (germline): SGHNT, YENEEA. Trimming removed 3 bases at V and 8 bases at J, with 8 bases between. The CDR3 DNA reads TGTGCCAGCAGCTTGACAGGAGATGAGCAGTTCTTC. Translated: CASSLTGDEQFF.

This clone was counted once. The gene calls are TRBV5-1 and TRBJ2-1, with 10 nucleotides matching TRBD2. The CDR3 is 17 amino acids. Germline CDR1 and CDR2: SGHRS and YFSETQ. V lost 3 bases, J lost 0 bases, and 6 bases stayed unmatched. Written as DNA, the CDR3 is TGCGCCAGCAGCTGGGACACTAGCGGGACCTCCTACAATGAGCAGTTCTTC. It translates to CASSWDTSGTSYNEQFF.

The chain recombines TRBV2 with TRBJ1-2; the D is unclear. Germline CDR1 and CDR2: SNHLY and FYNNEI. There are 13 residues in the CDR3. The V end was cut by 2 bases, the J end by 6 bases, with 10 bases between. In DNA, the CDR3 is TGTGCCAGCAGTGAAAGGAACTACGATGGCTACACCTTC. The encoded protein is CASSERNYDGYTF.

J is TRBJ2-7 and V is TRBV28; D uncertain. The V end was cut by 3 bases, the J end by 4 bases, with 13 bases between. Germline loops: CDR1 MDHEN, CDR2 SYDVKM. The CDR3 is made up of 14 amino acids. CDR3 region: CASSFSVPLYEQYF. CDR3 DNA: TGTGCCAGCAGTTTCAGCGTCCCTCTTTACGAGCAGTACTTC.

The rearrangement uses TRBV4-2 and TRBJ2-3; 8 bases are shared with TRBD2. V dropped 1 base and J dropped 4; count of bases not matched to a gene: 1. The CDR3 loop spans 14 amino acids. Germline V gene data show CDR1 as LGHNA and CDR2 as YNFKEQ. The CDR3 is CASSQAGGPDTQYF. The CDR3 nucleotides read TGTGCCAGCAGCCAAGCGGGAGGGCCAGATACGCAGTATTTT.